This entry lists 6 T cell receptor beta chains sequenced from one sample in a study of a mutant IDH1 vaccine in newly diagnosed glioma. TCRdb's copy holds only in-frame clones and misses some; the assay was immunoSEQ multiplex PCR. The data show roughly 130,000 clones, around 77% seen once. Time point indicated: week 11, during vaccination. Every vaccination contained 300 ug of the mutant IDH1 20-mer peptide and was paired with topical imiquimod. The antigens these receptors bind are not known. The specimen comprised PBMCs, sampled from a glioma patient whose treatment included an IDH1 peptide vaccine. The source of these receptors is a man aged 35-49 years with glioma.

The chain joins TRBV5-4 to TRBJ2-5; the D gene is possibly TRBD2 (6 bases). This CDR3 contains 14 residues. Germline assignment: CDR1 SGHNT and CDR2 YYREEE (reference sequence). V was clipped by 4 bases and J by 5 bases, with 15 bases between them. In DNA, the CDR3 is TGTGCCAGCAGCAAAGGCGGGGTCTCGGAGACCCAGTACTTC. Amino acids: CASSKGGVSETQYF.

The rearrangement uses TRBV28 and TRBJ1-2; the D is unclear. Germline lookup yields CDR1 MDHEN and CDR2 SYDVKM. Trimming removed 6 bases at V and 8 bases at J, with 13 bases between. CDR3 size: 12 residues. The CDR3 here is CASSPKSEGYTF. CDR3 in DNA: TGTGCCAGCAGCCCGAAGTCCGAGGGCTACACCTTC.

V is TRBV9 and J is TRBJ2-5, with 8 nucleotides matching TRBD1. The CDR3 spans 15 residues. Germline trimming cut 4 bases from V and 5 bases from J; bases unmatched to any gene: 10. Germline loops: CDR1 SGDLS, CDR2 YYNGEE. The CDR3 DNA sequence: TGTGCCAGCAGCCCCCGGGACAGGAGATCTGAGACCCAGTACTTC. This codes for CASSPRDRRSETQYF.

The chain carries TRBV11-3 and TRBJ1-2, with D uncertain. Germline V gene data show CDR1 as SGHNT and CDR2 as YENEEA. Trimming took 5 bases from V and 6 from J, leaving 10 bases between them. The CDR3 runs to 12 residues. This CDR3 is CASSPTHDGYTF. CDR3 coding DNA: TGTGCCAGCAGCCCGACACACGATGGCTACACCTTC.

The CDR3 sequence: CASSLASLGDTQYF. The CDR3 nucleotides are TGTGCCAGCAGTTTGGCTTCGCTCGGGGATACGCAGTATTTT. The chain couples TRBV28 to TRBJ2-3; D unclear. V lost 3 bases and J 6 bases, leaving 13 bases between the germline ends. Germline V gene data show CDR1 as MDHEN and CDR2 as SYDVKM. The CDR3 covers 14 residues.

The chain carries TRBV5-1 and TRBJ2-7; TRBD2 might be the D (5 bases). V was shortened by 4 bases and J by 5 bases, with 13 bases between the two germline ends. The germline V gene has CDR1 SGHRS and CDR2 YFSETQ. CDR3 length: 13 residues. This CDR3 reads CASSVTGLDEQYF. CDR3 coding DNA: TGCGCCAGCAGCGTAACCGGACTGGACGAGCAGTACTTC.